These 8 T cell receptor beta chains were sequenced from one sample in a study of cytomegalovirus exposure and HLA in healthy donors. A multiplex PCR was run with 60 Vbeta primers and 13 Jbeta primers. Libraries were prepared by immunoSEQ multiplex PCR; TCRdb keeps only in-frame clonotypes and omits some of them. This sample has around 160,000 clones, with 68% found just once. The sample consisted of PBMCs. The receptor set was obtained from a woman aged 40 to 50 in good health and CMV-seropositive.

The chain employs TRBV19 and TRBJ1-2; the D is unclear. Looked up from germline, CDR1 is LNHDA and CDR2 is SQIVND (reference sequence). The CDR3 contains 15 residues. Between the trimmed V and J ends, which lost 10 bases and 6 bases, there was a span of 24 bases. The CDR3 sequence: CATHGVAAGFDGYTF. CDR3 sequence (DNA): TGTGCCACCCACGGCGTGGCAGCGGGGTTTGATGGCTACACCTTC.

The gene calls are TRBV6-6 and TRBJ2-5; D not certain. Trimming took 0 bases from V and 6 from J, leaving 8 bases between them. The germline V gene encodes CDR1 MNHNY and CDR2 SVGAGI (reference sequence). The CDR3 runs to 13 residues. The DNA for the CDR3 is TGTGCCAGCAGTTACTCGATTGCTAAGACCCAGTACTTC. It encodes CASSYSIAKTQYF.

The gene calls are TRBV28 and TRBJ2-1, with 8 bases lining up with TRBD2. From germline, CDR1 is MDHEN and CDR2 SYDVKM. This CDR3 comprises 15 residues. Unmatched junction bases numbered 7, after V lost 2 bases and J lost 7 bases. In DNA form, the CDR3 reads TGTGCCAGCAGTTTACTAGCGGGTTCGTTAAATGAGCAGTTCTTC. This sequence encodes CASSLLAGSLNEQFF. The variable domain in full, completed from reference TRBV28 and TRBJ2-1, reads DVKVTQSSRYLVKRTGEKVFLECVQDMDHENMFWYRQDPGLGLRLIYFSYDVKMKEKGDIPEGYSVSREKKERFSLILESASTNQTSMYLCASSLLAGSLNEQFFGPGTRLTVL.

This clone has a single count. This rearrangement joins TRBV7-9 to TRBJ1-1; D perhaps matches TRBD1 (5 bases). Germline V gives CDR1 SEHNR, CDR2 FQNEAQ (reference sequence). Between the trimmed V and J ends, which lost 5 bases and 10 bases, there was a span of 14 bases. The CDR3 consists of 12 residues. The CDR3 nucleotides are TGTGCCAGCAGCCGCATGGGGGGATTAGCTTTCTTT. It encodes CASSRMGGLAFF.

This chain connects TRBV4-1 to TRBJ1-5; TRBD1 matches 9 bases. The junction had 2 bases not matched to a gene; V was cut back by 0 bases and J by 2 bases. The CDR3 is 16 amino acids. Germline lookup yields CDR1 MGHRA and CDR2 YSYEKL. CDR3 region: CASSQEGTGCNQPQHF. The CDR3 nucleotides read TGCGCCAGCAGCCAAGAAGGGACAGGGTGCAATCAGCCCCAGCATTTT.

The rearrangement uses TRBV27 and TRBJ2-7; D ambiguous. CDR1 is MNHEY, CDR2 SMNVEV, per germline (reference sequence). This CDR3 is built from 13 residues. V lost 2 bases to trimming and J lost 3 bases, with 8 bases between them. CDR3 region: CASSLDGGYEQYF. The CDR3 DNA reads as TGTGCCAGCAGTTTAGATGGCGGCTACGAGCAGTACTTC.

V is TRBV6-6 and J is TRBJ1-5; D might be TRBD1 (6 bases). Trimming left V 7 bases short and J 4 bases short, with 14 bases between. This CDR3 region has 14 residues. The V gene's germline CDR1 is MNHNY and CDR2 SVGAGI (reference sequence). In DNA, the CDR3 is TGTGCCAGCAACCCGACAGGTCAAAATCAGCCCCAGCATTTT. Its translation: CASNPTGQNQPQHF.

This clone was counted only a few times. The chain joins TRBV9 to TRBJ2-6; D remains ambiguous. Germline CDR1 and CDR2: SGDLS and YYNGEE. V lost 2 bases and J 2 bases, leaving 8 bases between the germline ends. The CDR3 totals 15 residues. CDR3 amino acids: CASSVMGPGANVLTF. CDR3 nucleotide sequence: TGTGCCAGCAGCGTGATGGGCCCTGGGGCCAACGTCCTGACTTTC.